The sequence of this TCR beta chain was determined in a study of shared clonotypes between healthy human individuals. The study's findings and limits: Around 5.3% of naive CD4 clonotypes were shared across four donors. Generally, naive subsets (rather than memory subsets) showed larger estimated richness.

Germline-derived CDR1 and CDR2 are LNHDA and SQIVND (reference sequence). The ends lost 1 base at V and 0 bases at J; junction bases unmatched: 2. The CDR3 is 15 amino acids. Authors' analysis steps: There were no quality scores in the junction-only immunoSEQ sequences, so filtering differed. The method was immunoSEQ multiplex PCR; TCRdb's version includes in-frame clones alone and lacks a portion of them. V, J and clone size are those of that table, while D and trimming were read from the DNA. The profile shows roughly 2 million clones, roughly 94% of them singletons. Positively selected for CCR7, the CD45RO-negative cells used as naive CD8 cells excluded terminally differentiated effector memory CD45RA+ cells. In the case of this clone: The antigen remains undetermined.

J is TRBJ2-5 and V is TRBV19; 7 bases agree with TRBD1. Sequences were obtained from naive CD8+ T cells sorted from blood. This receptor was identified in a man younger than 35 in good health. The CDR3 protein is CASSIVTGDQETQYF. The CDR3 bases are TGTGCCAGTAGTATAGTTACAGGGGACCAAGAGACCCAGTACTTC.